Below, 11 T cell receptor beta chains from the same sample are listed, as sequenced in a study of cytomegalovirus exposure and HLA in healthy donors. PCR was performed using 60 Vbeta and 13 Jbeta primers. Method: immunoSEQ multiplex PCR; TCRdb's copy keeps in-frame clones and lacks some. The sample holds about 190,000 clones, 65% to 85% seen once. Sequenced input: PBMCs. The receptors originated from a woman in her late teens or twenties in good health and CMV-seronegative.

The chain recombines TRBV28 with TRBJ2-7; D might be TRBD2 (7 bases). Germline values: CDR1 MDHEN, CDR2 SYDVKM. This CDR3 is built from 13 residues. Trimming removed 6 bases from V and 2 bases from J, with 11 bases in between. This chain's CDR3 is CASSRGAPYEQYF. The DNA of the CDR3 is TGTGCCAGCAGCCGGGGGGCCCCCTACGAGCAGTACTTC.

The rearrangement uses TRBV28 and TRBJ2-7; 8 nucleotides agree with TRBD2. The CDR3 spans 17 residues. After removal of 7 bases from V and 1 base from J, the junction contained 15 bases not matched to a gene. Germline V gives CDR1 MDHEN, CDR2 SYDVKM. In DNA form, the CDR3 reads TGTGCCAGCACCCCGGCGGGGCTAGCGGGTGGATCCTACGAGCAGTACTTC. Its translation is CASTPAGLAGGSYEQYF.

This chain joins TRBV6-5 and TRBJ2-7; TRBD1 might be the D (5 bases). The V end was cut by 0 bases, the J end by 2 bases, with 8 bases between. Germline V lookup: CDR1 MNHEY, CDR2 SVGAGI. The CDR3 has 14 residues. The CDR3 region is CASSYSAGPYEQYF. Here the CDR3 DNA reads TGTGCCAGCAGTTACTCTGCAGGGCCCTACGAGCAGTACTTC.

The J gene is TRBJ2-5, the V gene TRBV6-1; possibly TRBD1 for D (5 bases). This CDR3 is built from 15 residues. From germline, CDR1 is MNHNS and CDR2 SASEGT. V lost 0 bases and J 1 base, leaving 9 bases between the germline ends. The CDR3 reads CASSEALTGQETQYF. DNA for the CDR3: TGTGCCAGCAGTGAAGCGCTAACAGGCCAAGAGACCCAGTACTTC.

The chain has TRBV5-1 and TRBJ1-2; D not resolved. Per germline, CDR1 SGHRS and CDR2 YFSETQ. The V end lost 7 bases, the J end lost 5 bases, and 12 bases lay between the germline ends. The CDR3 contains 12 residues. CDR3 coding DNA: TGCGCCAGCCGAGGTGGGTTGTATGGCTACACCTTC. It translates to CASRGGLYGYTF.

The genes are TRBV7-2 and TRBJ2-5; no clear D gene. Per the germline V gene, CDR1 is SGHTA and CDR2 is FQGNSA. Between the trimmed V and J ends, which lost 5 bases and 9 bases, there was a span of 10 bases. The CDR3 totals 11 residues. CDR3 coding DNA: TGTGCCAGCAGCCCCGATGAGGCCCAGTACTTC. This codes for CASSPDEAQYF.

The chain uses TRBV10-3 and TRBJ1-1; no clear D. The germline CDR1 and CDR2 sequences are ENHRY and SYGVKD. V dropped 0 bases and J dropped 5 bases, with 7 bases sitting between them. This CDR3 has 13 amino acids. In DNA, the CDR3 is TGTGCCATCAGTGAGTCTCGGGGTACTGAAGCTTTCTTT. This translates into CAISESRGTEAFF.

The chain employs TRBV5-1 and TRBJ2-1; 11 bases align to TRBD2. J gave up 4 bases and V 0 bases, and 0 bases lay outside the gene matches. The CDR3 is made up of 15 amino acids. CDR1 and CDR2 from the germline V gene are SGHRS and YFSETQ. CDR3 DNA: TGCGCCAGCAGCTTGGGACTAGCGGGATACAATGAGCAGTTCTTC. It translates to CASSLGLAGYNEQFF.

This clone was detected only a few times. The chain employs TRBV4-1 and TRBJ1-5; 8 bases fit TRBD1. This CDR3 region has 15 residues. Germline CDR1 is MGHRA and CDR2 is YSYEKL. V was pared by 2 bases and J by 5 bases, with 5 bases of the junction left unmatched. This chain's CDR3 is CASSQRDRGDQPQHF. Written as DNA, the CDR3 is TGCGCCAGCAGCCAACGAGACAGGGGTGATCAGCCCCAGCATTTT.

The CDR3 loop is CASSRQGVIDEQFF. DNA for the CDR3: TGTGCCAGCAGCCGACAGGGGGTTATCGATGAGCAGTTCTTC. The chain couples TRBV6-1 to TRBJ2-1; 9 bases are a match to TRBD1. This CDR3 has 14 residues. Trimming cost V 6 bases and J 8 bases; bases outside gene matches: 8. Germline V lookup: CDR1 MNHNS, CDR2 SASEGT.

The chain couples TRBV25-1 to TRBJ1-2, with 8 bases lining up with TRBD1. Per germline, CDR1 MGHDK and CDR2 SYGVNS. With V trimmed by 6 bases and J by 5 bases, 8 bases remained unmatched. CDR3 length: 14 residues. The CDR3 DNA is TGTGCCAGCAGGGACACCGGGACAGGATATGGCTACACCTTC. The encoded protein is CASRDTGTGYGYTF.